These 20 T cell receptor beta chains were all obtained from the same sample, sequenced in a study of regulatory T cells in long-lasting Graves disease. iRepertoire HTBI primers and Arm-PCR of CDR3 regions built TCR beta libraries. TCRdb used MiXCR to reprocess the multiplex PCR reads, holding one entry per CDR3 protein. The table includes about 620,000 distinct CDR3 sequences, approximately 15% detected once. Time point in this sample: newly diagnosed GD, antithyroid drugs for less than 3 months. TCR sequences were obtained from RNA taken from PBMCs. These data were also filed under a second study, of T cells in Graves' hyperthyroidism and ophthalmopathy.

The input for sequencing was peripheral blood mononuclear cells (PBMCs), taken at new diagnosis, from a patient treated with antithyroid drugs. These receptor sequences come from a woman aged 25-40 years with Graves disease.

The gene calls are TRBV5-1 and TRBJ2-5; 9 positions agree with TRBD2. The CDR3 is made up of 17 amino acids. The germline V gene encodes CDR1 SGHRS and CDR2 YFSETQ. Trimming cost V 4 bases and J 2 bases; bases outside gene matches: 12. DNA of the CDR3: TGCGCCAGCAGCGCTGGACAGGTCGCGGGAGGGCAAGAGACCCAGTACTTC. It translates to CASSAGQVAGGQETQYF.

V and J are TRBV7-8 and TRBJ2-2, with D perhaps TRBD1 or TRBD2 (5 bases each). The germline V gene has CDR1 SGHVS and CDR2 FQNEAQ. The CDR3 contains 14 residues. V lost 2 bases and J 13 bases, leaving 17 bases between the germline ends. CDR3 sequence (DNA): TGTGCCAGCAGCTTAACGGGGACCGCCGCGACGCTGTTTTTT. This translates into CASSLTGTAATLFF.

This clonotype was counted many times. This rearrangement joins TRBV19 to TRBJ1-1; D gene unclear. With 5 bases removed from V and 1 base from J, the gap between germline ends came to 20 bases. Germline V gene data show CDR1 as LNHDA and CDR2 as SQIVND (reference sequence). The length of the CDR3 is 17 residues. The CDR3 DNA reads TGTGCCAGTAGTCCTTGGACCGCGACGGGAGAGAACACTGAAGCTTTCTTT. This sequence encodes CASSPWTATGENTEAFF.

This clonotype has a handful of counts. This sequence joins TRBV20-1 and TRBJ1-1, with D unclear. V lost 3 bases and J 1 base, leaving 9 bases between the germline ends. Per the germline V gene, CDR1 is DFQATT and CDR2 is SNEGSKA (reference sequence). The CDR3 sequence is 13 residues long. As DNA, the CDR3 is TGCAGTGCTAGTTGGGTAGGGAACACTGAAGCTTTCTTT. Residues: CSASWVGNTEAFF.

This clonotype was seen more than once but under ten times. The V call is TRBV12-3 or TRBV12-4, the J call TRBJ2-7, with 7 bases lining up with TRBD2. V lost 6 bases and J lost 1; bases outside the gene matches: 12. This CDR3 spans 16 amino acids. The CDR3 DNA reads TGTGCCAGCAGCATCGGTAGAGGGAGGGTATCCTACGAGCAGTACTTC. It encodes CASSIGRGRVSYEQYF.

The J gene is TRBJ2-1, the V gene TRBV5-1, with D perhaps TRBD2 (6 bases). Trimming removed 5 bases at V and 7 bases at J, with 31 bases between. This CDR3 is built from 19 residues. CDR1 and CDR2 from the germline V gene are SGHRS and YFSETQ. The CDR3 sequence is CASRSGSLISRGRWNEQFF. For the CDR3, the DNA is TGCGCCAGCAGGTCCGGGAGCCTTATCTCGAGAGGCAGGTGGAATGAGCAGTTCTTC.

This clonotype was counted ten times or more. The J gene is TRBJ1-5, the V gene TRBV2; perhaps TRBD1 as D (6 bases). Trimming left V 6 bases short and J 9 bases short, with 15 bases between. The germline CDR1 and CDR2 sequences are SNHLY and FYNNEI. CDR3 length equals 13 residues. DNA for the CDR3: TGTGCCAGCAGGGTTAGGGGGAGCGGGCCCCAGCATTTT. As protein: CASRVRGSGPQHF.

The table lists this clonotype with many counts. This sequence joins TRBV20-1 and TRBJ2-1; 8 nucleotides line up with TRBD2. The V gene end was trimmed by 0 bases and the J gene end by 10 bases; junction bases not matched to a gene: 14. The CDR3 has 16 residues. CDR1 and CDR2 (germline): DFQATT, SNEGSKA (reference sequence). CDR3 sequence: CSARDFRTSSTAEQFF. The CDR3 coding sequence is TGCAGTGCTAGAGATTTCCGGACTAGCTCTACGGCGGAGCAGTTCTTC.

In this sample, this clonotype turned up many times. This chain uses TRBV5-1 with TRBJ2-1; 12 bases agree with TRBD2. In germline, CDR1 is SGHRS, CDR2 YFSETQ. This CDR3 is 16 amino acids long. The junction had 5 bases not matched to a gene; V was cut back by 0 bases and J by 7 bases. CDR3 sequence (DNA): TGCGCCAGCAGCTTGGCGACTAGCGGGGGAAGGAATGAGCAGTTCTTC. Residues: CASSLATSGGRNEQFF.

This clonotype was seen at least ten times. The V gene is TRBV20-1, the J gene TRBJ2-1; D is unclear. The CDR3 is 14 residues long. CDR1 and CDR2 (germline): DFQATT, SNEGSKA (reference sequence). Trimming took 5 bases from V and 0 from J, leaving 11 bases between them. CDR3 sequence reads: CSAQSRHSYNEQFF. DNA for the CDR3: TGCAGTGCTCAGAGCCGTCACTCCTACAATGAGCAGTTCTTC.

To note about this clonotype: A much larger clone is a single base away; this may be a read error. The chain joins TRBV6-1 to TRBJ2-1; TRBD2 matches at 8 bases. This CDR3 has 18 amino acids. CDR1 is MNHNS, CDR2 SASEGT, per germline. V lost 2 bases to trimming and J lost 4 bases; unmatched junction nucleotides: 13. This CDR3 reads CASSERHGRSGRYNEQFF. In nucleotides, the CDR3 is TGTGCCAGCAGTGAACGGCATGGCAGAAGCGGGAGATACAATGAGCAGTTCTTC.

This clonotype was observed many times. Written as DNA, the CDR3 is TGTGCCAGCAGTTTACCCCACAGGGGGCCGGAGACCCAGTACTTC. This encodes CASSLPHRGPETQYF. The rearrangement uses TRBV28 and TRBJ2-5; 9 bases agree with TRBD1. CDR1 and CDR2 from the germline V gene are MDHEN and SYDVKM. This CDR3 contains 15 residues. V lost 2 bases and J lost 5; bases outside the gene matches: 6.

There are many counts of this clonotype. This chain connects TRBV12-3 or TRBV12-4 to TRBJ1-1, with TRBD1 matching over 9 bases. V lost 4 bases, J lost 4 bases, and 10 bases stayed unmatched. This CDR3 has 16 amino acids. The CDR3 is CASSSPNRGRGTEAFF. As DNA, the CDR3 is TGTGCCAGCAGTTCCCCAAACAGGGGGCGAGGCACTGAAGCTTTCTTT.

This clonotype was picked up many times. The V and J genes are TRBV12-3 or TRBV12-4 and TRBJ1-2; D uncertain. The V end was cut by 1 base, the J end by 8 bases, with 11 bases between. The CDR3 length is 13 residues. The CDR3 is CASSLGRTEGYTF. As DNA, the CDR3 is TGTGCCAGCAGTTTAGGACGTACGGAAGGCTACACCTTC.

This clonotype was seen at least ten times. This chain links TRBV5-1 with TRBJ2-1, with D possibly TRBD2 on 5 matching bases. The CDR3 extends over 14 amino acids. Trimming pared 9 bases from V and 0 bases from J, leaving 13 bases between. The germline V gene encodes CDR1 SGHRS and CDR2 YFSETQ. The CDR3 loop reads CATRTEDSYNEQFF. CDR3 nucleotide sequence: TGCGCCACCCGCACGGAGGACTCCTACAATGAGCAGTTCTTC.

The table lists this clonotype with many counts. This sequence joins TRBV7-2 and TRBJ1-2; D is ambiguous. The germline V and J ends were trimmed by 6 bases and 4 bases, with 15 bases remaining between them. Germline lookup yields CDR1 SGHTA and CDR2 FQGNSA. CDR3 length: 14 amino acids. CDR3: CASRPPGGLYGYTF. CDR3 DNA: TGTGCCAGCAGGCCCCCAGGAGGGCTCTATGGCTACACCTTC.

This clonotype has ten or more counts. The chain links TRBV7-8 to TRBJ1-2; D is possibly TRBD1 (5 bases). Trimming removed 4 bases from V and 4 bases from J, with 13 bases in between. Per germline, CDR1 SGHVS and CDR2 FQNEAQ. There are 14 residues in the CDR3. The CDR3: CASSWGTFSYGYTF. The CDR3 DNA sequence: TGTGCCAGCAGCTGGGGCACCTTTTCCTATGGCTACACCTTC.

In its sample, this clonotype was seen many times. The chain has TRBV10-3 and TRBJ2-3; maybe TRBD2 (6 bases). Germline lookup yields CDR1 ENHRY and CDR2 SYGVKD. CDR3 length: 16 residues. V lost 0 bases and J 5 bases, leaving 15 bases between the germline ends. The CDR3 DNA reads TGTGCCATCAGTGAGTCGATGTCCGGGACTGGAGATACGCAGTATTTT. The encoded protein is CAISESMSGTGDTQYF.

This clonotype was counted at least ten times. J is TRBJ2-7 and V is TRBV28, with 9 bases matching TRBD2. The CDR3 is made up of 15 amino acids. The V gene end was trimmed by 7 bases and the J gene end by 3 bases; junction bases not matched to a gene: 10. Germline V gene data show CDR1 as MDHEN and CDR2 as SYDVKM. DNA for the CDR3: TGTGCCAGCACGACTAGCGGATGGCGGGACTACGAGCAGTACTTC. The encoded protein is CASTTSGWRDYEQYF. Using reference TRBV28 and TRBJ2-7 for the parts outside the CDR3, the full variable domain is DVKVTQSSRYLVKRTGEKVFLECVQDMDHENMFWYRQDPGLGLRLIYFSYDVKMKEKGDIPEGYSVSREKKERFSLILESASTNQTSMYLCASTTSGWRDYEQYFGPGTRLTVT.

This clonotype has only a few counts. The CDR3 here is CASSRQGHTGELFF. The CDR3, as DNA: TGTGCCAGCAGTAGACAGGGGCACACCGGGGAGCTGTTTTTT. The chain couples TRBV6-1 to TRBJ2-2; TRBD1 matches 8 bases. The CDR3 is 14 amino acids. The J segment lost 3 bases and the V segment lost 5 bases, leaving 2 bases of the junction unmatched. Germline lookup yields CDR1 MNHNS and CDR2 SASEGT.